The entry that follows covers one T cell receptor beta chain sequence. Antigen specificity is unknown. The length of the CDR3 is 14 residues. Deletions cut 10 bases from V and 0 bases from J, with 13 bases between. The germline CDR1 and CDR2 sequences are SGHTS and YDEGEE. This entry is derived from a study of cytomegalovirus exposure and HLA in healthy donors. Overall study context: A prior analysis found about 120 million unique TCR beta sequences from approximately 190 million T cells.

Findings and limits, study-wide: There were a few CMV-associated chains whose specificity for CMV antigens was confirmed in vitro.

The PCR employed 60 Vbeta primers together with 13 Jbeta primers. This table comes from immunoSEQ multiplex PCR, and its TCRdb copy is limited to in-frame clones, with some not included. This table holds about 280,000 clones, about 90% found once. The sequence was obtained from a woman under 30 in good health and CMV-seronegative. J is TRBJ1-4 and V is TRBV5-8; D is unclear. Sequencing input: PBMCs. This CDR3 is CAGEEGATNEKLFF. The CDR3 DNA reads TGTGCCGGTGAGGAGGGCGCAACTAATGAAAAACTGTTTTTT.